Shown below are 29 T cell receptor beta chains from a single sample sequenced in a study of blood T cells in healthy people across ages. A second PCR of 7 to 11 cycles used a sample-barcoded 5' primer and a J-beta primer mix. Using its own MiXCR run on the 5' RACE reads, TCRdb lists one record per CDR3 protein. The sample lists around 990,000 distinct CDR3 sequences; roughly a quarter were seen once. The data also belong to a second study, concerning T cells of mothers and their children.

The material sequenced was blood. Receptor source: a girl aged 2 to 9 in good health.

This clonotype was seen a few times. CDR3 protein: CASSSLGTVNIQYF. The CDR3 bases are TGTGCCAGCAGTTCCCTAGGGACAGTTAACATTCAGTACTTC. The chain carries TRBV6-2 or TRBV6-3 and TRBJ2-4, with 7 bases fitting TRBD1. The junction had 7 bases not matched to a gene; V was cut back by 4 bases and J by 7 bases. Germline CDR1 and CDR2: MNHEY and SVGEGT. The CDR3 runs to 14 residues.

The chain employs TRBV4-1 and TRBJ1-1; D is unresolved. Germline lookup yields CDR1 MGHRA and CDR2 YSYEKL. This CDR3 is 13 amino acids long. The V and J ends lost 4 bases and 6 bases respectively, with 12 bases between them. In DNA, the CDR3 is TGCGCCAGCAGCCGGATTGGCTACCCTGAAGCTTTCTTT. Amino acid sequence: CASSRIGYPEAFF.

This clonotype was counted a few times. The chain joins TRBV7-9 to TRBJ1-2, with a possible D match to TRBD1 (6 bases). The CDR3 extends over 14 amino acids. V was shortened by 5 bases and J by 4 bases, with 14 bases between the two germline ends. CDR1 is SEHNR and CDR2 is FQNEAQ in the germline V gene (reference sequence). The CDR3 loop reads CASSPTGLLYGYTF. CDR3 bases: TGTGCCAGCAGCCCAACAGGGCTTCTCTATGGCTACACCTTC.

The V and J genes are TRBV12-3 or TRBV12-4 and TRBJ1-4; a weak D match, TRBD1 (6 bases). The CDR3 extends over 15 amino acids. V was pared by 5 bases and J by 3 bases, with 13 bases between. The CDR3 nucleotides are TGTGCCAGCAGTCTCACAGGGACGGCTAATGAAAAACTGTTTTTT. Translated: CASSLTGTANEKLFF.

The sample holds a few counts of this clonotype. The chain couples TRBV7-2 to TRBJ2-6; TRBD1 aligns across 9 bases. Germline loops: CDR1 SGHTA, CDR2 FQGNSA. This CDR3 comprises 19 residues. V lost 4 bases to trimming and J lost 0 bases; unmatched junction nucleotides: 10. CDR3 loop: CASSSRMGQGGSGANVLTF. CDR3 bases: TGTGCCAGCAGCTCAAGAATGGGACAGGGTGGCTCTGGGGCCAACGTCCTGACTTTC. Supplemented by reference TRBV7-2 and TRBJ2-6, the full variable domain reads GAGVSQSPSNKVTEKGKDVELRCDPISGHTALYWYRQSLGQGLEFLIYFQGNSAPDKSGLPSDRFSAERTGGSVSTLTIQRTQQEDSAVYLCASSSRMGQGGSGANVLTFGAGSRLTVL.

In its sample, this clonotype was seen a few times. The J gene is TRBJ1-4, the V gene TRBV5-1; 9 nucleotides align to TRBD1. The CDR3 runs to 15 residues. CDR1 is SGHRS, CDR2 YFSETQ, per germline. J gave up 8 bases and V 4 bases, and 9 bases lay outside the gene matches. CDR3 sequence reads: CASSASGQGGEKLFF. For the CDR3, the DNA is TGCGCCAGCAGCGCCTCGGGACAGGGCGGCGAAAAACTGTTTTTT.

This clonotype was observed a few times. The rearrangement uses TRBV6-5 and TRBJ1-2; perhaps TRBD1 as D (5 bases). V dropped 1 base and J dropped 4 bases, with 10 bases sitting between them. This CDR3 is built from 14 residues. Germline CDR1 reads MNHEY; CDR2 reads SVGAGI. The DNA for the CDR3 is TGTGCCAGCAGTTACTTATCGGGGGGCTATGGCTACACCTTC. Encoded protein: CASSYLSGGYGYTF.

This clonotype turned up a few times. The chain has TRBV5-1 and TRBJ2-2; 11 bases map to TRBD1. The CDR3 spans 16 residues. V dropped 3 bases and J dropped 2; count of bases not matched to a gene: 3. The germline V gene has CDR1 SGHRS and CDR2 YFSETQ. The CDR3 here is CASSSDRGRNTGELFF. The CDR3, as DNA: TGCGCCAGCAGCTCGGACAGGGGGCGCAACACCGGGGAGCTGTTTTTT.

This rearrangement joins TRBV24-1 to TRBJ1-2; a possible D gene is TRBD1 (5 bases). CDR3 length: 14 amino acids. Germline-derived CDR1 and CDR2 are KGHDR and SFDVKD. Trimming removed 5 bases from V and 3 bases from J, with 12 bases in between. The CDR3 sequence is CATSATGTDYGYTF. The CDR3 DNA sequence: TGTGCCACCAGTGCCACTGGGACGGACTATGGCTACACCTTC.

The chain couples TRBV3-1 to TRBJ2-1, with unresolved D. V was trimmed by 4 bases and J by 0 bases, leaving 16 bases between them. Germline V gene lookup returns CDR1 LGHDT and CDR2 YNNKEL (reference sequence). CDR3 length equals 17 residues. The CDR3 reads CASSLRTTFNSYNEQFF. The CDR3 DNA sequence: TGTGCCAGCAGCCTCCGGACGACATTTAACTCCTACAATGAGCAGTTCTTC.

The sample holds a few counts of this clonotype. The genes are TRBV18 and TRBJ2-3; no definite D call. The V and J ends lost 2 bases and 0 bases respectively, with 9 bases between them. CDR3 size: 15 residues. CDR1 is KGHSH and CDR2 is LQKENI in the germline V gene. CDR3 amino acids: CASSPSELSTDTQYF. The CDR3 DNA sequence: TGTGCCAGCTCACCAAGTGAACTGAGCACAGATACGCAGTATTTT.

As to this clonotype: Germline and junction disagree at one end, which may indicate a read error. This chain joins TRBV5-6 and TRBJ2-6; TRBD1 matches 9 bases. The germline V gene has CDR1 SGHDT and CDR2 YYEEEE. This CDR3 has 17 amino acids. Written as DNA, the CDR3 is TGTGCCAGCAGCCGAGGGACAGGGTACCCTGGGGCCAACGCCCTGGCTTTC. It yields the protein CASSRGTGYPGANALAF.

The chain combines TRBV4-2 with TRBJ2-5; 9 bases agree with TRBD2. Germline V CDR1 and CDR2: LGHNA, YNFKEQ. The CDR3 consists of 15 residues. Trimming took 6 bases from V and 5 from J; bases not matched to a gene: 10. The CDR3 nucleotides are TGTGCCAGCAGTTTTAGTAGCGGGGGCACGGAGACCCAGTACTTC. Translated: CASSFSSGGTETQYF.

The V call is TRBV12-3 or TRBV12-4, the J call TRBJ2-5; perhaps TRBD2 as D (6 bases). V gave up 2 bases and J gave up 7 bases, with 20 bases separating them. The CDR3 consists of 16 residues. The DNA of the CDR3 is TGTGCCAGCAGTTTATTAGGGACTCAGGGTCCGGGGACCCAGTACTTC. Translation gives CASSLLGTQGPGTQYF.

The chain's CDR3 is CASSSPGRDTQYF. CDR3 coding DNA: TGTGCCAGCAGCTCCCCCGGACGGGATACGCAGTATTTT. The chain joins TRBV7-9 to TRBJ2-3; no reliable D call. This CDR3 contains 13 residues. The V gene's germline CDR1 is SEHNR and CDR2 FQNEAQ (reference sequence). Trimming left V 4 bases short and J 6 bases short, with 11 bases between.

DNA of the CDR3: TGTGCCAGCAGTCCCCGACTGGTTACCTACGAGCAGTACTTC. Its protein is CASSPRLVTYEQYF. The chain uses TRBV6-1 and TRBJ2-5, with D unresolved. The J call may be mistaken, given a closer DNA end match to TRBJ2-7. The CDR3 length is 14 residues. The germline V gene encodes CDR1 MNHNS and CDR2 SASEGT.

This clonotype has only a few counts. CDR3 in amino acids: CASSLGGQGWNEQFF. The CDR3 nucleotides are TGTGCCAGCAGCTTAGGGGGACAGGGGTGGAATGAGCAGTTCTTC. V and J are TRBV13 and TRBJ2-1, with TRBD1 matching over 10 bases. In germline, CDR1 is PRHDT, CDR2 FYEKMQ (reference sequence). With 0 bases clipped from V and 7 bases from J, the junction kept 3 bases outside the gene matches. CDR3 length equals 15 residues.

The chain combines TRBV6-6 with TRBJ2-5; D gene ambiguous. Germline V gives CDR1 MNHNY, CDR2 SVGAGI (reference sequence). The germline V and J ends were trimmed by 2 bases and 4 bases, with 8 bases remaining between them. The CDR3 has 13 amino acids. The CDR3 region has the DNA TGTGCCAGCAGTTACGAGTTGGGAGAGACCCAGTACTTC. Its protein is CASSYELGETQYF.

The sample holds a few counts of this clonotype. This chain links TRBV6-2 or TRBV6-3 with TRBJ1-2, with no clear D. The V end was cut by 2 bases, the J end by 1 base, with 5 bases between. The CDR3 loop spans 13 amino acids. Germline V CDR1 and CDR2: MNHEY, SVGEGT. CDR3 nucleotide sequence: TGTGCCAGCAGTTACGAGGGTAACTATGGCTACACCTTC. The encoded protein is CASSYEGNYGYTF.

A few counts support this clonotype. The V call is TRBV6-1, the J call TRBJ2-2; 10 nucleotides align to TRBD2. With V trimmed by 5 bases and J by 4 bases, 7 bases remained unmatched. CDR1 is MNHNS and CDR2 is SASEGT in the germline V gene. The CDR3 spans 16 residues. This CDR3 reads CASSPLAGVSTGELFF. CDR3 in DNA: TGTGCCAGCAGTCCCCTAGCGGGAGTGAGCACCGGGGAGCTGTTTTTT.

The V and J genes are TRBV7-3 and TRBJ2-7, with a weak D call TRBD1 (5 bases). V was clipped by 0 bases and J by 7 bases, with 16 bases between them. CDR1 is SGHTA, CDR2 FQGTGA, per germline. This CDR3 spans 15 amino acids. The CDR3: CASSLTPGALGEQYF. Here the CDR3 DNA reads TGTGCCAGCAGCTTAACCCCTGGGGCCCTAGGTGAGCAGTACTTC.

The chain is built from TRBV6-6 and TRBJ1-4; D gene unclear. Germline V gives CDR1 MNHNY, CDR2 SVGAGI (reference sequence). Trimming left V 5 bases short and J 3 bases short, with 16 bases between. This CDR3 comprises 16 residues. In DNA, the CDR3 is TGTGCCAGCAGTCGCGTTTTCCTGATCTCTAATGAAAAACTGTTTTTT. Protein sequence: CASSRVFLISNEKLFF.

This clonotype showed up just a few times. V usage is TRBV20-1 and J usage is TRBJ1-4; 8 bases are shared with TRBD1. The CDR3 has 13 residues. In germline, CDR1 is DFQATT, CDR2 SNEGSKA (reference sequence). The trim removed 5 bases at V and 8 bases at J, leaving 7 bases unmatched. The DNA for the CDR3 is TGCAGTGCTGGACAGGGTCTTGGAGAAAAACTGTTTTTT. The encoded protein is CSAGQGLGEKLFF.

There are a few counts of this clonotype. V is TRBV28 and J is TRBJ2-7; 9 nucleotides align to TRBD1. The V segment lost 3 bases and the J segment 1 base; nucleotides outside the gene matches: 10. This CDR3 has 17 residues. From germline, CDR1 is MDHEN and CDR2 SYDVKM. Written as DNA, the CDR3 is TGTGCCAGCAGTTTGAGGGACAGGGTTTCCCCATCCTACGAGCAGTACTTC. This sequence encodes CASSLRDRVSPSYEQYF.

This sequence joins TRBV6-5 and TRBJ1-1, with a tentative D call TRBD1 (5 bases). Germline assignment: CDR1 MNHEY and CDR2 SVGAGI. V gave up 0 bases and J gave up 2 bases, with 13 bases separating them. The CDR3 is 16 residues long. DNA of the CDR3: TGTGCCAGCAGTTACTCGTGGGCAGGGAGTAACACTGAAGCTTTCTTT. Translated: CASSYSWAGSNTEAFF.

V and J are TRBV6-6 and TRBJ1-2; D perhaps matches TRBD1 (6 bases). The CDR3 loop spans 13 amino acids. CDR1 MNHNY and CDR2 SVGAGI come from the germline V gene (reference sequence). Trimming cost V 6 bases and J 8 bases, with 16 bases left between them. The chain's CDR3 is CASSLNRAEGYTF. As DNA, the CDR3 is TGTGCCAGCAGCCTCAACAGGGCAGAAGGCTACACCTTC.

This clonotype showed up just a few times. The J gene is TRBJ1-6, the V gene TRBV4-2; 7 positions agree with TRBD1. The CDR3 is 16 residues long. The V and J ends lost 0 bases and 9 bases, in that order; junction bases with no gene match: 8. Germline V lookup: CDR1 LGHNA, CDR2 YNFKEQ. The CDR3 nucleotides read TGTGCCAGCAGCCAAGAAATCTGGCAGGGGGGTTCACCCCTCCACTTT. Its protein is CASSQEIWQGGSPLHF.

This clonotype was counted a few times. This rearrangement joins TRBV7-6 to TRBJ2-3; 8 nucleotides line up with TRBD2. The CDR3 is 18 residues long. Germline V gene lookup returns CDR1 SGHVS and CDR2 FNYEAQ. The V segment lost 2 bases and the J segment 4 bases; nucleotides outside the gene matches: 14. In nucleotides, the CDR3 is TGTGCCAGCAGCTTAAGTTTGCGGGACCGGGAGGGCGCAGATACGCAGTATTTT. This encodes CASSLSLRDREGADTQYF.

This clonotype was detected only once. V gene TRBV20-1 combines with J gene TRBJ2-7; 8 positions agree with TRBD1. This CDR3 has 13 residues. The V gene's germline CDR1 is DFQATT and CDR2 SNEGSKA (reference sequence). As DNA, the CDR3 is TGCAGCATTCTGACAGGGGCCTCCTACGAGCAGTACTTC. This codes for CSILTGASYEQYF.